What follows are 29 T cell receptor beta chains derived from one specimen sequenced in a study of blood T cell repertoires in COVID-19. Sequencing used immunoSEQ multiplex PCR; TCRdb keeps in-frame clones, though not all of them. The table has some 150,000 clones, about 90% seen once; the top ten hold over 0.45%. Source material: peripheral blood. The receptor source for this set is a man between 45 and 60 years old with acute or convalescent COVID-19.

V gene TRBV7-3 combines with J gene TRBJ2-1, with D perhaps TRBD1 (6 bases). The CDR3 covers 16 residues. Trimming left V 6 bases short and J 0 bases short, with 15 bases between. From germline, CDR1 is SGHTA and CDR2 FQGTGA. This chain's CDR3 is CASRPDRRHSYNEQFF. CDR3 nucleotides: TGTGCCAGCAGACCCGACAGGCGCCACTCCTACAATGAGCAGTTCTTC.

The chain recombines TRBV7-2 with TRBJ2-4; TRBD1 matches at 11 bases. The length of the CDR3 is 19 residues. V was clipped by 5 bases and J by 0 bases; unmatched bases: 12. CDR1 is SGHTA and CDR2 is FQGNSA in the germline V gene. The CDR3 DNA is TGTGCCAGCAGCCCCGGACAGGGGGCAAGAAATCTAGCCAAAAACATTCAGTACTTC. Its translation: CASSPGQGARNLAKNIQYF. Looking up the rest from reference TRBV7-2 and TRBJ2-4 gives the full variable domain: GAGVSQSPSNKVTEKGKDVELRCDPISGHTALYWYRQSLGQGLEFLIYFQGNSAPDKSGLPSDRFSAERTGGSVSTLTIQRTQQEDSAVYLCASSPGQGARNLAKNIQYFGAGTRLSVL.

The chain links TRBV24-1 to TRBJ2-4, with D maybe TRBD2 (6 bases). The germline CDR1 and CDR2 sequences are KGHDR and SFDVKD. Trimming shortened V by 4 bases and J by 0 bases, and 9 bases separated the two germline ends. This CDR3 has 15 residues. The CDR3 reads CATSETGVAKNIQYF. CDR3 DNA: TGTGCCACCAGTGAGACGGGGGTAGCCAAAAACATTCAGTACTTC.

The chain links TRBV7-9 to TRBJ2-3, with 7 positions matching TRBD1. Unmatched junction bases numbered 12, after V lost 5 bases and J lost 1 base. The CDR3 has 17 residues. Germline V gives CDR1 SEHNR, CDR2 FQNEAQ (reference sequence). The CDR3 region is CASSPDDRVTGTDTQYF. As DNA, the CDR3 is TGTGCCAGCAGCCCAGACGACAGGGTTACGGGCACAGATACGCAGTATTTT. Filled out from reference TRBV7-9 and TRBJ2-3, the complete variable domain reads DTGVSQNPRHKITKRGQNVTFRCDPISEHNRLYWYRQTLGQGPEFLTYFQNEAQLEKSRLLSDRFSAERPKGSFSTLEIQRTEQGDSAMYLCASSPDDRVTGTDTQYFGPGTRLTVL.

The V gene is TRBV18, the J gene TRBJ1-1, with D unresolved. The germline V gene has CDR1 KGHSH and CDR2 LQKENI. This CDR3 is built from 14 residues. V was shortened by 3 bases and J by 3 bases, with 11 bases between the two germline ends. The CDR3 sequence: CASSPQADYTEAFF. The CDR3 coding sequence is TGTGCCAGCTCACCGCAAGCGGATTACACTGAAGCTTTCTTT.

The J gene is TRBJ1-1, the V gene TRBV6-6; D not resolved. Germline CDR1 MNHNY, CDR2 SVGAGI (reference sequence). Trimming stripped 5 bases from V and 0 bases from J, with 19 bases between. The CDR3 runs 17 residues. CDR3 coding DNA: TGTGCCAGCAGTCCACGAGGTGGCAGATACATGAACACTGAAGCTTTCTTT. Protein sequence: CASSPRGGRYMNTEAFF.

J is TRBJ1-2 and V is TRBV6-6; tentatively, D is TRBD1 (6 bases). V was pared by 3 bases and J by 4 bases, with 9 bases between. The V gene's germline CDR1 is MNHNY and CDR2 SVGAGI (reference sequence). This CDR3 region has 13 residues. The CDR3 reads CASSYGGSYGYTF. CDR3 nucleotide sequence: TGTGCCAGCAGTTATGGGGGCAGCTATGGCTACACCTTC.

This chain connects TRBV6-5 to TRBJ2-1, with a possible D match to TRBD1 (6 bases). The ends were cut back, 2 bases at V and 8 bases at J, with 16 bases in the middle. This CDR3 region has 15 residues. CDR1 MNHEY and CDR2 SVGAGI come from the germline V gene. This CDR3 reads CASSYSRGQEHEQFF. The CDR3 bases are TGTGCCAGCAGTTACAGCAGGGGCCAGGAGCATGAGCAGTTCTTC.

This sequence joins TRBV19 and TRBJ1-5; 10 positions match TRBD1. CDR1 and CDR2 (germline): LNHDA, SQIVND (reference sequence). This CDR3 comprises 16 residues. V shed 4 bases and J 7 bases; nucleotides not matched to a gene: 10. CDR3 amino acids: CASSTRQGAVGQPQHF. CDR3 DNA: TGTGCCAGTAGTACCCGACAGGGGGCGGTGGGACAGCCCCAGCATTTT.

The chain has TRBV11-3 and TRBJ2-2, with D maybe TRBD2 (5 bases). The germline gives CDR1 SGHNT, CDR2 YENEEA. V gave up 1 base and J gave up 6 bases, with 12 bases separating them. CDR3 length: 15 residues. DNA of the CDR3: TGTGCCAGCAGCTTAGTTTCAAGCGGAGCCGGGGAGCTGTTTTTT. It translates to CASSLVSSGAGELFF.

CDR3 coding DNA: TGTGCCACCAGTGATTTTACTAGCGGGAGGGCCGATGAGCAGTTCTTC. Translation: CATSDFTSGRADEQFF. The chain couples TRBV24-1 to TRBJ2-1, with 13 bases aligning to TRBD2. The CDR3 contains 16 residues. The V and J ends lost 1 base and 8 bases, in that order; junction bases with no gene match: 4. Germline CDR1 KGHDR, CDR2 SFDVKD.

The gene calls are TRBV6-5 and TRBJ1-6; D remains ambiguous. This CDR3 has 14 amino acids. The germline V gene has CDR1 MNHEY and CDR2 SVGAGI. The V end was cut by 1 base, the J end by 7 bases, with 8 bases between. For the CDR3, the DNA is TGTGCCAGCAGTTACTACGGTCGGAATTCACCCCTCCACTTT. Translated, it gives CASSYYGRNSPLHF.

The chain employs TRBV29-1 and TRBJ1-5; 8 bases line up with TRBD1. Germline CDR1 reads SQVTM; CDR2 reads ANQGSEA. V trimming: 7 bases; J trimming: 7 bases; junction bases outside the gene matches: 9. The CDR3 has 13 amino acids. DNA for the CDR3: TGCAGCGCCGCGACAGGGGTACGACAGCCCCAGCATTTT. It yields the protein CSAATGVRQPQHF.

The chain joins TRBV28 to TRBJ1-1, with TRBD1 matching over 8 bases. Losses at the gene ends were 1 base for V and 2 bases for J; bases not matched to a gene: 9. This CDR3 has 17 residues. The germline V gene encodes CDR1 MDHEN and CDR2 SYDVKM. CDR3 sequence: CASSLLVARGRNTEAFF. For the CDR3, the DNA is TGTGCCAGCAGTTTATTAGTAGCCAGGGGGCGAAACACTGAAGCTTTCTTT.

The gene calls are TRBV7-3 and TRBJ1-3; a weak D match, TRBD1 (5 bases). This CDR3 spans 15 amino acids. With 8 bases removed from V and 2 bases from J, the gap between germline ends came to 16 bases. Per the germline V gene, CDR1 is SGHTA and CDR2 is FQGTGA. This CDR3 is CASSAGLGPGNTIYF. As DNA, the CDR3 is TGTGCCAGCTCGGCAGGGCTGGGCCCTGGAAACACCATATATTTT.

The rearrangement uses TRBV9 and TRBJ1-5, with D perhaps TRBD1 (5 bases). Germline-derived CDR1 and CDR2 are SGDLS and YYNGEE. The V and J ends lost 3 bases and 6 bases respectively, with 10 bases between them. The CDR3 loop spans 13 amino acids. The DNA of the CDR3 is TGTGCCAGCAGCGATGCGGGGGTTCAGCCCCAGCATTTT. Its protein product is CASSDAGVQPQHF. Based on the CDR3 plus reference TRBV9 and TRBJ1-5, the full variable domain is DSGVTQTPKHLITATGQRVTLRCSPRSGDLSVYWYQQSLDQGLQFLIQYYNGEERAKGNILERFSAQQFPDLHSELNLSSLELGDSALYFCASSDAGVQPQHFGDGTRLSIL.

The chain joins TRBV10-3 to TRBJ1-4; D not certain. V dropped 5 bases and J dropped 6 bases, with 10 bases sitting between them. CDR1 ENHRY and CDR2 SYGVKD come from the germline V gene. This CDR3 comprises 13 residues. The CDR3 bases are TGTGCCATCAGTTCAAGCCGGGATGAAAAACTGTTTTTT. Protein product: CAISSSRDEKLFF.

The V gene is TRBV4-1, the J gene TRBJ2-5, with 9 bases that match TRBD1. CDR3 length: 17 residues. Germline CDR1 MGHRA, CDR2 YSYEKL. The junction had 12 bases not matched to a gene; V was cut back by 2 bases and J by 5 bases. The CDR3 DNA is TGCGCCAGCAGCCAACTCGCTGGACAGGGGCGAAGGGAGACCCAGTACTTC. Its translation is CASSQLAGQGRRETQYF.

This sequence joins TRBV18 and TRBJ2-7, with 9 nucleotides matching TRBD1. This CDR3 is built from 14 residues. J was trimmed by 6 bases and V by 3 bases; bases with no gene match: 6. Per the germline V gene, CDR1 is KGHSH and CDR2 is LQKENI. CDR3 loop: CASSPGQGRTEQYV. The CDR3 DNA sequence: TGTGCCAGCTCACCGGGACAGGGAAGAACCGAGCAGTACGTC.

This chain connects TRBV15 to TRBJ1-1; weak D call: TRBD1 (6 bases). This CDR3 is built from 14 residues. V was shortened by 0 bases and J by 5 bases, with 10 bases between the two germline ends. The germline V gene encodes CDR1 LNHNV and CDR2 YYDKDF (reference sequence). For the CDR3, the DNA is TGTGCCACCAGCAGAGACCAGGGGATAACTGAAGCTTTCTTT. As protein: CATSRDQGITEAFF.

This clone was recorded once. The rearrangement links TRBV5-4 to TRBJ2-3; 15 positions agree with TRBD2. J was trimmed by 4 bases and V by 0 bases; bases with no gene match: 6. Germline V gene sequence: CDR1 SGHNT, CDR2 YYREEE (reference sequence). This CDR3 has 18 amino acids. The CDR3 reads CASSLGTSGRAQADTQYF. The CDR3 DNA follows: TGTGCCAGCAGCTTGGGGACTAGCGGGAGGGCCCAAGCAGATACGCAGTATTTT.

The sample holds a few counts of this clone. The CDR3 nucleotides are TGTGCCAGCTCACCAATGAGACGGGCAGGGGATTCACCCCTCCACTTT. This encodes CASSPMRRAGDSPLHF. V usage is TRBV18 and J usage is TRBJ1-6; D possibly corresponds to TRBD1 (6 bases). This CDR3 spans 16 amino acids. CDR1 KGHSH and CDR2 LQKENI come from the germline V gene. V lost 2 bases to trimming and J lost 8 bases, with 16 bases between them. The full variable domain, in which reference TRBV18 and TRBJ1-6 provide the parts outside the CDR3, is NAGVMQNPRHLVRRRGQEARLRCSPMKGHSHVYWYRQLPEEGLKFMVYLQKENIIDESGMPKERFSAEFPKEGPSILRIQQVVRGDSAAYFCASSPMRRAGDSPLHFGNGTRLTVT.

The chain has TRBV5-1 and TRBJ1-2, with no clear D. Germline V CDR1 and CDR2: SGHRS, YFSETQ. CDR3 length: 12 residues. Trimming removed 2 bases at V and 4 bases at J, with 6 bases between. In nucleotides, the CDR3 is TGCGCCAGCAGCTTTTCTAGCTATGGCTACACCTTC. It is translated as CASSFSSYGYTF.

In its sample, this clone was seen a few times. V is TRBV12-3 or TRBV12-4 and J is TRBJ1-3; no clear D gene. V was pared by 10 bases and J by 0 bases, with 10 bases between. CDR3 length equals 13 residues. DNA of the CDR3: TGTGCCACAGACGGACTCTCTGGAAACACCATATATTTT. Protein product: CATDGLSGNTIYF.

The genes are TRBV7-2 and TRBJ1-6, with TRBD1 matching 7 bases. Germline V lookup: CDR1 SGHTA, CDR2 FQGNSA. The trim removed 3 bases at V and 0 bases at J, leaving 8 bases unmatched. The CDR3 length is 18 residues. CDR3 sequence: CASSFPGQVGSYNSPLHF. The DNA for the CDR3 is TGTGCCAGCAGCTTTCCCGGACAGGTGGGCTCCTATAATTCACCCCTCCACTTT.

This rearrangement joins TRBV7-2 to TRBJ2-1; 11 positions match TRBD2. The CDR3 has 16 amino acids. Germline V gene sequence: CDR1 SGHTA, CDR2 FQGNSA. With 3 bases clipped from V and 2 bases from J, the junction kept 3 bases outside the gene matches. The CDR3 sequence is CASSFRLAGPYNEQFF. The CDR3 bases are TGTGCCAGCAGCTTCCGACTAGCGGGGCCCTACAATGAGCAGTTCTTC.

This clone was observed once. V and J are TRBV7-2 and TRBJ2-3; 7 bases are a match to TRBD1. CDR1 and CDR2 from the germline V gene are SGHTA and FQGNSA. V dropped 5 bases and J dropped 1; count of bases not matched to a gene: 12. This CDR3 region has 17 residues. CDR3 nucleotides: TGTGCCAGCAGCCAGACAGGGTCACCGGTTCGCACAGATACGCAGTATTTT. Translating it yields CASSQTGSPVRTDTQYF.

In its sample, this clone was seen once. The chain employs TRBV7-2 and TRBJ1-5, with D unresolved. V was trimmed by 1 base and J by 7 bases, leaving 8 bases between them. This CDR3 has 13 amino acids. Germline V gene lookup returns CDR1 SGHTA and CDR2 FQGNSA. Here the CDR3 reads CASSLVVRQPQHF. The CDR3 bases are TGTGCCAGCAGCTTAGTCGTGCGGCAGCCCCAGCATTTT.

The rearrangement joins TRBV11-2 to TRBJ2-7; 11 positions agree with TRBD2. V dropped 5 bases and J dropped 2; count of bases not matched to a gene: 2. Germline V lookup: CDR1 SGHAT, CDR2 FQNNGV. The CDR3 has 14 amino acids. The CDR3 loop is CASSGTSGTYEQYF. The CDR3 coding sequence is TGTGCCAGCAGCGGGACTAGCGGCACCTACGAGCAGTACTTC.